What follows describes a single T cell receptor (beta chain). Its antigen is as yet unknown. The data belong to a study of T cell repertoires in cytomegalovirus infection. Study at large: Signatures in public TCR beta sequences pointed to both CMV infection and matching HLA type.

Points from the study as a whole: The response measured ex vivo was dominated by TCR beta clonotypes (HLA-C-restricted and CMV-specific).

Using its own MiXCR run on the reads, TCRdb lists one record per CDR3 protein. The sample has under 350,000 distinct CDR3 sequences, about 9.2% seen once; the top ten hold over 2.5%. This TCR came from a human donor in good health (CMV status not recorded). Some clones in this sample may be carry-over from other donors' samples. The sample was PBMCs.

The CDR3 protein is CSLRDPGSYEQYF. CDR3 coding DNA: TGCAGTCTCCGGGACCCCGGTTCCTACGAGCAGTACTTC. The chain recombines TRBV20-1 with TRBJ2-7, with D perhaps being TRBD1 or TRBD2 (5 bases each). Germline CDR1 reads DFQATT; CDR2 reads SNEGSKA (reference sequence). V was clipped by 8 bases and J by 1 base, with 15 bases between them. This CDR3 region has 13 residues.